These 28 T cell receptor delta chains share one sample of origin, sequenced in a study of γδ T cells in repeated Plasmodium falciparum infection. Flow sorting of PBMC yielded separate Vgamma9/Vdelta2+ and Vdelta2-negative gammadelta T cell populations for bulk repertoire analysis. TCRdb called clones anew from the multiplex PCR reads with CATT. The repertoire holds around 57,000 delta-chain clones, with 1.7% as singletons. The sequenced material came from gamma-delta T cells from blood. All receptors derive from a pool of human donors (malaria-infected and uninfected, not separated).

The rearrangement uses TRDV1 and TRDJ1; the D is unclear. TCRdb leaves out the J gene; it was filled in here by matching the DNA to germline. Germline values: CDR1 TSWWSYY, CDR2 QGS. V lost 2 bases, J lost 0 bases, and 25 bases lay in between. The CDR3 has 20 amino acids. This CDR3 reads CALGEGTLYHLRFYTDKLIF. CDR3 coding DNA: TGTGCTCTTGGGGAAGGTACCCTTTATCATCTACGGTTTTACACCGATAAACTCATCTTT.

Note on this clone: A read error likely explains why the TCRdb protein, taken from a much larger clone, differs from this DNA's translation at residue 12; the protein shown is translated from the DNA. The chain is built from TRDV2 and TRDJ2; TRDD3 matches 10 bases. This CDR3 is 16 amino acids long. Germline V gene data show CDR1 as GEAIGNYY and CDR2 as EKD. The CDR3 DNA sequence: TGTGCCTGTGACACCGGGGGGATACGAGGGACAGAACAACTCTTCTTT. It encodes CACDTGGIRGTEQLFF.

This clone appeared a few times. TCRdb's entry gives the protein of a much larger clone, which mismatches this DNA's translation at residue 9, likely from a read error; the protein reported here is translated from the DNA. J is TRDJ1 and V is TRDV1; 10 bases agree with TRDD3. No J segment appears in TCRdb, so it was assigned here by matching the sequence to germline. CDR1 and CDR2 (germline): TSWWSYY, QGS. With V trimmed by 5 bases and J by 4 bases, 25 bases remained unmatched. This CDR3 is built from 21 residues. This chain's CDR3 is CALGNLIPATMYWGIVDKLIF. In DNA, the CDR3 is TGTGCTCTTGGGAACCTAATTCCTGCGACAATGTACTGGGGGATCGTCGATAAACTCATCTTT.

This clone came up many times. The mismatch at residue 11 between this DNA's translation and the TCRdb protein of a much larger clone likely reflects a read error; the protein shown is translated from the DNA. The genes are TRDV1 and TRDJ1; 8 bases align to TRDD3. The V segment lost 0 bases and the J segment 7 bases; nucleotides outside the gene matches: 7. Germline V gene lookup returns CDR1 TSWWSYY and CDR2 QGS. The CDR3 is made up of 15 amino acids. CDR3 residues: CALGELGGIRTKLIF. CDR3 nucleotide sequence: TGTGCTCTTGGGGAACTAGGAGGGATACGCACTAAACTCATCTTT.

The rearrangement uses TRDV1 and TRDJ1, with 8 bases lining up with TRDD3. Because TCRdb records no J gene, it was assigned here through a match of the DNA to germline. CDR1 is TSWWSYY, CDR2 QGS, per germline. V dropped 10 bases and J dropped 8; count of bases not matched to a gene: 24. The CDR3 is 17 residues long. CDR3 in DNA: TGTGCTCGGGAGCCCCTAGAAGGGCTGGGGGACCCACTGAAACTCATCTTT. This translates into CAREPLEGLGDPLKLIF.

A few counts support this clone. A far more abundant clone sits one base away, making this likely a read error. Other DNA sequences in this specimen translate into the identical CDR3. The V gene was identified as TRDV1, while no J gene was called; the D call in the table, TRDD3, was not verified against the DNA. This CDR3 has 21 residues. Germline values: CDR1 TSWWSYY, CDR2 QGS. The CDR3 DNA is TGTGCTCTTGGGGTACAGCCTTCCCACACCCTATGGGGGATAAGGGTAGATAAACTCACCTTT. The encoded protein is CALGVQPSHTLWGIRVDKLTF.

This clone was recorded many times. TCRdb has a much larger clone's protein, which differs at residue 19 from the translation of this DNA, likely because of a read error; what is shown is the protein translated from the DNA. With the J gene uncalled, the V gene is TRDV1; the table's TRDD3 call for D was not verified on the DNA. The CDR3 consists of 21 residues. CDR1 TSWWSYY and CDR2 QGS come from the germline V gene. CDR3 sequence (DNA): TGTGCTCTTGGGGAATTCCCGTTCCTCCATCTGGGGGATACCATTGCCGATAAACCCATCTTT. It specifies CALGEFPFLHLGDTIADKPIF.

This clone has a count of ten or more. The CDR3 DNA reads TGTGCCCTCAACCTCTTCCGAAGGGGATACGCGAATTCAACCGATAAACTCATCTTT. Its protein is CALNLFRRGYANSTDKLIF. The chain links TRDV3 to TRDJ1, with 9 bases identical to TRDD3. Germline trimming cut 5 bases from V and 2 bases from J; bases unmatched to any gene: 24. Looked up from germline, CDR1 is TVYSNPD and CDR2 is GDNSRS (reference sequence). The CDR3 loop spans 19 amino acids.

This clone occurred many times. TCRdb's entry gives the protein of a much larger clone, which mismatches this DNA's translation at residue 17, likely from a read error; the protein reported here is translated from the DNA. The rearrangement links TRDV1 to TRDJ2; 8 nucleotides line up with TRDD3. This CDR3 region has 23 residues. J was trimmed by 4 bases and V by 3 bases; bases with no gene match: 28. Germline lookup yields CDR1 TSWWSYY and CDR2 QGS. CDR3 protein: CALGDPPEGWGIVSIPSTAQLFF. The CDR3 DNA follows: TGTGCTCTTGGGGATCCCCCGGAAGGTTGGGGGATTGTGTCTATCCCTTCGACAGCACAACTCTTCTTT.

This clone turned up a few times. The protein TCRdb gives is from a much larger clone and does not agree with this DNA's translation at residue 6, likely a read error; the protein shown here comes from the DNA. This chain connects TRAV38-2/DV8 to TRDJ1; 10 nucleotides agree with TRDD3. The J gene, left out of TCRdb, was set here by checking the DNA against germline. The junction had 35 bases not matched to a gene; V was cut back by 5 bases and J by 1 base. The germline CDR1 and CDR2 sequences are TSESDYY and QEAYKQQN. The CDR3 sequence is 25 residues long. The CDR3 DNA is TGTGCTTATAGTAGCCTTTCGACCTTCCTCCAATACCCGTACTGGGGGATCCGAGCCACCGATAAACTCATCTTT. Residues: CAYSSLSTFLQYPYWGIRATDKLIF.

Points on this clone: The protein recorded in TCRdb matches a much larger clone and deviates from this DNA's translation at residue 11, suggesting a read error; the protein here is obtained by translating the DNA. The chain couples TRDV2 to TRDJ1, with 12 bases that match TRDD3. Assignment of the J gene here rests on matching the DNA to germline, because TCRdb gives none. V was clipped by 3 bases and J by 4 bases; unmatched bases: 11. The CDR3 is 17 amino acids. The germline gives CDR1 GEAIGNYY, CDR2 EKD. This CDR3 reads CACDRLLGDTEVDKLIF. DNA of the CDR3: TGTGCCTGTGACCGTTTACTGGGGGATACTGAGGTCGATAAACTCATCTTT.

This clone was recorded a few times. The TCRdb record carries a much larger clone's protein, which differs from this DNA's translation at residue 9; a read error is the likely cause, and the protein listed here is the DNA translation. The chain has TRDV1 and TRDJ1; D is ambiguous. The J gene, left out of TCRdb, was set here by checking the DNA against germline. The V gene's germline CDR1 is TSWWSYY and CDR2 QGS. The CDR3 spans 16 residues. V was trimmed by 0 bases and J by 3 bases, leaving 14 bases between them. CDR3 sequence: CALGELSTETADKLIF. The CDR3 DNA reads as TGTGCTCTTGGGGAACTAAGCACCGAGACGGCCGATAAACTCATCTTT.

This clone has just a few counts. This DNA's translation and the protein TCRdb lists, from a much larger clone, do not match at residue 10, likely due to a read error; the protein shown is translated from the DNA. The chain recombines TRDV2 with TRDJ1; possibly TRDD2 for D (7 bases). Assignment of the J gene here rests on matching the DNA to germline, because TCRdb gives none. The CDR3 extends over 23 amino acids. V lost 5 bases, J lost 1 base, and 40 bases lay in between. The germline V gene encodes CDR1 GEAIGNYY and CDR2 EKD. CDR3 nucleotide sequence: TGTGCCTGTGGCGAACACTTCCTAATGGGGGTGATACGCTCCCGGGGTTGCACCGATAAACTCATCTTT. Translation: CACGEHFLMGVIRSRGCTDKLIF.

Regarding this clone: A far bigger clonotype differs at one base, so this is likely a read error. The sample carries other DNA sequences with the same CDR3. The rearrangement joins TRDV1 to TRDJ1; 13 bases match TRDD3. This CDR3 is built from 22 residues. The germline V gene has CDR1 TSWWSYY and CDR2 QGS. The CDR3 protein is CALGEPTGITGGYAAGTDKLIF. CDR3 nucleotide sequence: TGCGCTCTTGGGGAACCTACGGGGATTACTGGGGGATACGCAGCGGGGACCGATAAACTCATCTTT.

There are a few counts of this clone. TCRdb lists the protein of a much larger clone for this DNA, which differs at residue 3, so this is likely a read error; the protein given here is translated from the DNA itself. The chain combines TRDV3 with TRDJ1, with 9 bases fitting TRDD3. The V gene's germline CDR1 is TVYSNPD and CDR2 GDNSRS (reference sequence). This CDR3 region has 25 residues. V lost 5 bases and J lost 0; bases outside the gene matches: 40. The CDR3 is CAINRWSLLGDHPHAQTSYTDKLIF. DNA for the CDR3: TGTGCCATCAACCGGTGGAGTTTACTGGGGGACCATCCTCATGCGCAGACCTCGTACACCGATAAACTCATCTTT.

This clone was seen a handful of times. This is likely an artifact of a read error, given a far larger clone one base away. Other DNA sequences in this sample translate to the same CDR3. J is TRDJ1 and V is TRDV1; 11 bases map to TRDD3. TCRdb is silent on the J gene; assignment here came from matching the DNA to germline. With 3 bases clipped from V and 2 bases from J, the junction kept 26 bases outside the gene matches. This CDR3 has 23 amino acids. From germline, CDR1 is TSWWSYY and CDR2 QGS. CDR3 DNA sequence: TGTGCTCTTGGGGAGCTACGGCCCCCTTCCTCTCTGGCTGGGGGATACAGGACCGATAAACTCATCTTT. As protein: CALGELRPPSSLAGGYRTDKLIF.

This clone was observed at least ten times. The chain recombines TRDV1 with TRDJ1; 10 bases align to TRDD3. Here the J gene came from matching the DNA to germline, since TCRdb omits it. In germline, CDR1 is TSWWSYY, CDR2 QGS. Losses at the gene ends were 1 base for V and 5 bases for J; bases not matched to a gene: 31. The CDR3 sequence is 24 residues long. CDR3 amino acids: CALGEPPLMYWGIILNPTTDKLIF. CDR3 bases: TGTGCTCTTGGGGAACCCCCCCTCATGTACTGGGGGATCATCCTTAACCCCACAACTGATAAACTCATCTTT.

This clone has ten or more counts. TCRdb pairs this DNA with a much larger clone's protein that differs at residue 6, likely a read error; the protein shown was translated from the DNA. The chain is built from TRDV1 and TRDJ1, with 10 positions matching TRDD3. The germline CDR1 and CDR2 sequences are TSWWSYY and QGS. The V and J ends lost 6 bases and 4 bases, in that order; junction bases with no gene match: 17. This CDR3 is 18 amino acids long. CDR3 amino acids: CALGIRDHGGDTNDKLIF. In DNA, the CDR3 is TGTGCTCTTGGTATTCGCGACCATGGGGGGGATACGAACGATAAACTCATCTTT.

This clone appeared a few times. Given a far larger clone just one base away, this is likely a sequencing read error. Different DNA sequences within this sample yield the same CDR3. This sequence joins TRDV1 and TRDJ1; 8 bases align to TRDD3. This CDR3 region has 19 residues. Germline-derived CDR1 and CDR2 are TSWWSYY and QGS. J gave up 10 bases and V 2 bases, and 24 bases lay outside the gene matches. The CDR3 region has the DNA TGTGCTCTTGGGGAATTTACTCCTGGCCGTACTGGGGGGTACCGGACACTCATCTTT. This gives the protein CALGEFTPGRTGGYRTLIF.

About this clone: This likely traces to a read error, being one base from a far larger clone. Other DNA variants within this sample encode the same CDR3. The genes are TRDV1 and TRDJ1; TRDD3 matches at 13 bases. Because TCRdb records no J gene, it was assigned here through a match of the DNA to germline. CDR1 and CDR2 from the germline V gene are TSWWSYY and QGS. The CDR3 length is 25 residues. The CDR3 loop reads CALGELGPWGYPLTTGGYETDKLIF. The CDR3 DNA reads TGCGCTCTTGGGGAACTGGGCCCCTGGGGGTACCCGCTTACTACTGGGGGATACGAGACCGATAAACTCATCTTT.

This clone was observed a handful of times. The protein given in TCRdb and the translation of the DNA differ at residue 21, and the sequence presented here derives from the DNA. The chain recombines TRDV1 with TRDJ1; TRDD3 aligns across 10 bases. Since TCRdb gives no J gene, matching the DNA to germline was used here to assign it. The CDR3 is made up of 26 amino acids. V was clipped by 0 bases and J by 7 bases; unmatched bases: 38. The germline gives CDR1 TSWWSYY, CDR2 QGS. CDR3 nucleotides: TGTGCTCTTGGGGAACTGCCCAGACGTGGAACCCTTTACTGGGGGATCTTTATGAGGTATGGGAGTAAACTCATCTTT. This translates into CALGELPRRGTLYWGIFMRYGSKLIF.

For this clone: The protein given by TCRdb reflects a much larger clone and differs at residue 23 from this DNA's translation, likely from a read error; the protein shown is the DNA's translation. The V gene was identified as TRDV1, while no J gene was called; the table calls TRDD3, which could not be checked here. The CDR3 extends over 25 amino acids. Germline V gene sequence: CDR1 TSWWSYY, CDR2 QGS. CDR3 sequence: CALGELRYTTLPLLSLGIEADKPIF. The CDR3 DNA reads TGTGCTCTTGGGGAACTTAGATACACCACACTACCCCTCTTATCGCTGGGGATCGAGGCCGATAAACCCATCTTT.

This clone has a count of ten or more. A far larger clone is just one base off, so this is likely a read error. The sample has other DNA sequences that encode this CDR3 too. The chain carries TRDV3 and TRDJ1; possibly TRDD3 for D (10 bases). The germline CDR1 and CDR2 sequences are TVYSNPD and GDNSRS (reference sequence). This CDR3 is 22 amino acids long. CDR3 nucleotide sequence: TGCGCCTTTGCCTTCCTACGGATTTGGGGGATACTCAATCCCTCGTACACCGATAAACTCATCTTT. Its translation: CAFAFLRIWGILNPSYTDKLIF.

For this clone: With a far larger clone one base away, a read error is the likely cause. Other DNA sequences within the sample encode an identical CDR3. The chain links TRDV2 to TRDJ1, with D possibly being TRDD3 (5 bases). The J gene is not listed in TCRdb, so it was assigned here from a DNA match to germline. In germline, CDR1 is GEAIGNYY, CDR2 EKD. The CDR3 length is 14 residues. The V and J ends lost 1 base and 3 bases respectively, with 11 bases between them. The DNA of the CDR3 is TGTGCCTGTGACACTATCTGGGAAGCCGATAAACTCATCTTT. It is translated as CACDTIWEADKLIF.

Worth noting for this clone: A far bigger clonotype differs at one base, so this is likely a read error. Other DNA sequences within the sample encode an identical CDR3. No J gene was assigned, while the V gene was called as TRDV2; the table's D call, TRDD3, was not checked against the DNA. The CDR3 length is 16 residues. Germline assignment: CDR1 GEAIGNYY and CDR2 EKD. The CDR3 coding sequence is TGTGCCTGTGACACCTGGGGTCCCTGGGACACCCGACAGATGTTCTTC. Amino acids: CACDTWGPWDTRQMFF.

This clone was picked up a small number of times. TCRdb records a much larger clone's protein for this DNA, with a difference at residue 12 that likely arises from a read error; the protein given is the translation of the DNA. The V gene is TRDV2, the J gene TRDJ1, with 10 nucleotides matching TRDD3. Matching the DNA to germline supplied the J gene, which TCRdb does not give. With V trimmed by 3 bases and J by 1 base, 22 bases remained unmatched. The germline V gene encodes CDR1 GEAIGNYY and CDR2 EKD. The CDR3 contains 21 residues. CDR3 region: CACDAYWGMAPDAGGTDKLIF. CDR3 nucleotides: TGTGCCTGTGACGCGTACTGGGGGATGGCTCCGGATGCGGGTGGCACCGATAAACTCATCTTT.

This clone was observed a handful of times. This DNA's translation differs at residue 16 from TCRdb's protein, which comes from a much larger clone; a read error is likely, and the protein shown is translated from the DNA. This chain joins TRDV1 and TRDJ1, with 9 bases matching TRDD3. CDR3 length: 18 amino acids. Germline V gene data show CDR1 as TSWWSYY and CDR2 as QGS. The CDR3 nucleotides read TGTGCTCTTGGGGCCGGCCTCACGACCTGGGGATACGTCGATAAACCCATCTTT. Translation: CALGAGLTTWGYVDKPIF.

This clone was found a few times. The protein TCRdb gives is from a much larger clone and does not agree with this DNA's translation at residue 8, likely a read error; the protein shown here comes from the DNA. This chain joins TRDV1 and TRDJ1, with 10 bases that match TRDD3. This CDR3 has 26 amino acids. Germline V CDR1 and CDR2: TSWWSYY, QGS. The trim removed 0 bases at V and 0 bases at J, leaving 31 bases unmatched. This CDR3 is CALGELGAKGFSTGGFSHLYTDKLIF. Here the CDR3 DNA reads TGTGCTCTTGGGGAACTAGGAGCCAAAGGCTTTTCGACTGGGGGATTCTCACACCTGTACACCGATAAACTCATCTTT.